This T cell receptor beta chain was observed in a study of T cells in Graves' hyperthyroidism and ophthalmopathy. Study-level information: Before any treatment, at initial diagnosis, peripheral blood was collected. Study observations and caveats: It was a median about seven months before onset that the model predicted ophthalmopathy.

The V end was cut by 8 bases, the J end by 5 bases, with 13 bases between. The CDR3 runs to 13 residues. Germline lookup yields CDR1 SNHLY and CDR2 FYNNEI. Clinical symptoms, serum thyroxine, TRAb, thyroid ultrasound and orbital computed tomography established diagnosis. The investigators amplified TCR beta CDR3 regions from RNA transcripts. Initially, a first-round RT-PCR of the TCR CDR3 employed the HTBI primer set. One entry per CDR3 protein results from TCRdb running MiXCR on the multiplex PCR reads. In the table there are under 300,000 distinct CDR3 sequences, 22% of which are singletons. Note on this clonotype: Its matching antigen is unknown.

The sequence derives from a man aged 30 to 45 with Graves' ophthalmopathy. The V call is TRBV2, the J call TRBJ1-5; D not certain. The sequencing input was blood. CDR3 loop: CASDRTDDQPQHF. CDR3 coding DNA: TGTGCCAGCGATAGGACGGATGATCAGCCCCAGCATTTT.